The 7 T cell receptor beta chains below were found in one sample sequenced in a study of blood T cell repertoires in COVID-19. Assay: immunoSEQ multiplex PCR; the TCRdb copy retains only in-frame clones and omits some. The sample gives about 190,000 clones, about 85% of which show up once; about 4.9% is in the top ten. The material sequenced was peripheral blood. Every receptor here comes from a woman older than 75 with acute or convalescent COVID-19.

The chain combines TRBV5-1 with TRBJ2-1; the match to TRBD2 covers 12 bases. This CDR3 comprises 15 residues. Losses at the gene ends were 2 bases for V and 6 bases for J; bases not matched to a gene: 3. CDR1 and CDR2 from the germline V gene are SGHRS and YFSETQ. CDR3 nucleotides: TGCGCCAGCAGCTTCGGACTAGCGGGACCCAATGAGCAGTTCTTC. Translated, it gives CASSFGLAGPNEQFF.

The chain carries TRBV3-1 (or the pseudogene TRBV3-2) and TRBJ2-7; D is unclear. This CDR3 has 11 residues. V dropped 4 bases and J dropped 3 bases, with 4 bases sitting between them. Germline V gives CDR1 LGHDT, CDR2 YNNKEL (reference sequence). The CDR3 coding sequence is TGTGCCAGCAGCCTTAACTACGAGCAGTACTTC. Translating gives CASSLNYEQYF.

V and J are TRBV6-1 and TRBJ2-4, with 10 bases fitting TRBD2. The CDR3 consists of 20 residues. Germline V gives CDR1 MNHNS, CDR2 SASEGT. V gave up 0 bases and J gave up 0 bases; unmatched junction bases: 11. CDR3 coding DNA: TGTGCCAGCAGTGAAGCCGAGAGCGGGAGGGTATCCCTAGCCAAAAACATTCAGTACTTC. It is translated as CASSEAESGRVSLAKNIQYF.

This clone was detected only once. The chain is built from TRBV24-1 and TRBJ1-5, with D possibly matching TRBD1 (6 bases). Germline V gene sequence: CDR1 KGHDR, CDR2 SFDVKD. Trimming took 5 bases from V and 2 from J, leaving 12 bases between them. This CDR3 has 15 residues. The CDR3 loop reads CATSGGRQGNQPQHF. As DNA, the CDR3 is TGTGCCACCAGTGGGGGGAGACAGGGCAATCAGCCCCAGCATTTT.

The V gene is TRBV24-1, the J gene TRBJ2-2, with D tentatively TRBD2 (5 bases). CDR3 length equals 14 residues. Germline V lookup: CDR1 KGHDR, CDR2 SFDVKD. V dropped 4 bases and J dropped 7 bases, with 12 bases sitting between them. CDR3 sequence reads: CATSDTGKDGELFF. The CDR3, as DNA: TGTGCCACCAGTGACACCGGGAAAGACGGGGAGCTGTTTTTT.

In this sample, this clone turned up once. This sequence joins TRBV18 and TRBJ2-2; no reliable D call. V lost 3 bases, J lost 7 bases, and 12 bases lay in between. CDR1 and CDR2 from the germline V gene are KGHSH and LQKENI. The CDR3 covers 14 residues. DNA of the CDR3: TGTGCCAGCTCACCGACATCGTTTGACGGGGAGCTGTTTTTT. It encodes CASSPTSFDGELFF. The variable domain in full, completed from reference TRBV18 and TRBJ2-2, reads NAGVMQNPRHLVRRRGQEARLRCSPMKGHSHVYWYRQLPEEGLKFMVYLQKENIIDESGMPKERFSAEFPKEGPSILRIQQVVRGDSAAYFCASSPTSFDGELFFGEGSRLTVL.

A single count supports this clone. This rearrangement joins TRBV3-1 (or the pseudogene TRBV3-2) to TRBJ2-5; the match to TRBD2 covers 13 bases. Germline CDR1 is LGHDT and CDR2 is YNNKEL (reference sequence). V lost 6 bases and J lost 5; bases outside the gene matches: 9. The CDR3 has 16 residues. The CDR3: CASSKGTSGMWETQYF. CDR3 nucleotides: TGTGCCAGCAGTAAAGGGACTAGCGGGATGTGGGAGACCCAGTACTTC.